The 27 T cell receptor beta chains presented below share a single source sample, sequenced in a study of T cell changes during pregnancy in multiple sclerosis. The table came from immunoSEQ multiplex PCR; TCRdb's copy has only in-frame clones and leaves some out. The repertoire holds about 84,000 clones, with 94% as singletons. The sequences come from peripheral blood, collected in the second trimester of pregnancy. These receptors all stem from a female donor in good health, enrolled as a control in a pregnancy study.

The chain is built from TRBV5-1 and TRBJ2-1; 9 bases match TRBD1. The V gene end was trimmed by 3 bases and the J gene end by 5 bases; junction bases not matched to a gene: 9. The CDR3 is 16 residues long. Germline CDR1 SGHRS, CDR2 YFSETQ. DNA for the CDR3: TGCGCCAGCAGCTCGAGACAGGGGGGCGCCCACAATGAGCAGTTCTTC. This translates into CASSSRQGGAHNEQFF. The whole variable domain, remainder taken from reference TRBV5-1 and TRBJ2-1, is KAGVTQTPRYLIKTRGQQVTLSCSPISGHRSVSWYQQTPGQGLQFLFEYFSETQRNKGNFPGRFSGRQFSNSRSEMNVSTLELGDSALYLCASSSRQGGAHNEQFFGPGTRLTVL.

The genes are TRBV10-3 and TRBJ2-7; the match to TRBD2 covers 8 bases. CDR1 and CDR2 (germline): ENHRY, SYGVKD. The CDR3 is made up of 15 amino acids. The junction had 8 bases not matched to a gene; V was cut back by 3 bases and J by 4 bases. In DNA form, the CDR3 reads TGTGCCATCAGTGAAAAGCGGGAGCGGAGGTACGAGCAGTACTTC. This sequence encodes CAISEKRERRYEQYF.

The chain employs TRBV6-6 and TRBJ2-1; TRBD2 agrees at 11 bases. Unmatched junction bases numbered 1, after V lost 5 bases and J lost 4 bases. The CDR3 is made up of 14 amino acids. Germline CDR1 and CDR2: MNHNY and SVGAGI (reference sequence). The CDR3 region has the DNA TGTGCCAGCAGTACTAGCGGGAGTTACAATGAGCAGTTCTTC. It translates to CASSTSGSYNEQFF.

The rearrangement uses TRBV7-9 and TRBJ2-5; TRBD1 agrees at 7 bases. CDR1 and CDR2 from the germline V gene are SEHNR and FQNEAQ (reference sequence). V dropped 6 bases and J dropped 2; count of bases not matched to a gene: 6. The CDR3 runs 14 residues. CDR3 protein: CASRKGASQETQYF. CDR3 DNA sequence: TGTGCCAGCAGGAAGGGGGCGAGTCAAGAGACCCAGTACTTC.

The chain joins TRBV6-4 to TRBJ2-3; D is unclear. Germline V gene sequence: CDR1 MRHNA, CDR2 SNTAGT. V dropped 3 bases and J dropped 3 bases, with 7 bases sitting between them. The CDR3 is made up of 13 amino acids. The CDR3: CASSEEETDTQYF. CDR3 nucleotide sequence: TGTGCCAGCAGTGAAGAGGAAACAGATACGCAGTATTTT.

The chain carries TRBV25-1 and TRBJ2-1, with TRBD2 matching over 11 bases. The CDR3 has 18 amino acids. The J segment lost 1 base and the V segment lost 3 bases, leaving 8 bases of the junction unmatched. Per germline, CDR1 MGHDK and CDR2 SYGVNS. The CDR3 loop reads CASSDRTRLAGSYNEQFF. The CDR3, as DNA: TGTGCCAGCAGTGATCGAACTCGACTAGCGGGATCCTACAATGAGCAGTTCTTC.

This chain links TRBV2 with TRBJ2-1; TRBD1 matches at 8 bases. V was clipped by 6 bases and J by 7 bases; unmatched bases: 17. The germline V gene encodes CDR1 SNHLY and CDR2 FYNNEI. This CDR3 spans 17 amino acids. The CDR3 DNA reads as TGTGCCAGCAGCGACCAGGTTGGACAGGGAGTTAGGAATGAGCAGTTCTTC. It is translated as CASSDQVGQGVRNEQFF.

The chain has TRBV9 and TRBJ2-7; TRBD2 agrees at 9 bases. J lost 0 bases, V lost 0 bases, and 7 bases had no gene match. The CDR3 runs 17 residues. Germline CDR1 and CDR2: SGDLS and YYNGEE. In DNA form, the CDR3 reads TGTGCCAGCAGCGTAGGCCTGACTAGCGGCAGCTCCTACGAGCAGTACTTC. Translated, it gives CASSVGLTSGSSYEQYF.

Here the CDR3 DNA reads TGTGCCAGCAGTATGGCTTCCGAGCAGTTCTTC. Amino acids: CASSMASEQFF. The rearrangement uses TRBV6-5 and TRBJ2-1, with no clear D. This CDR3 has 11 amino acids. Germline assignment: CDR1 MNHEY and CDR2 SVGAGI. V lost 5 bases to trimming and J lost 10 bases, with 9 bases between them.

V and J are TRBV5-8 and TRBJ2-1; 10 bases match TRBD2. Germline trimming cut 1 base from V and 7 bases from J; bases unmatched to any gene: 11. Germline loops: CDR1 SGHTS, CDR2 YDEGEE. The CDR3 extends over 17 amino acids. DNA of the CDR3: TGTGCCAGCAGCTTGTGGCTAGCGGGAGCTCAAAGGAATGAGCAGTTCTTC. Translating gives CASSLWLAGAQRNEQFF.

The chain carries TRBV10-3 and TRBJ2-2; 12 bases line up with TRBD2. CDR1 ENHRY and CDR2 SYGVKD come from the germline V gene. Trimming removed 7 bases from V and 7 bases from J; junction bases left unmatched: 7. The CDR3 extends over 15 amino acids. CDR3 sequence: CAIMRLAGENGELFF. Here the CDR3 DNA reads TGTGCCATCATGAGACTAGCGGGAGAAAACGGGGAGCTGTTTTTT.

The V call is TRBV11-2, the J call TRBJ2-1; D remains unclear. Trimming stripped 6 bases from V and 8 bases from J, with 17 bases between. The CDR3 sequence is 14 residues long. Germline assignment: CDR1 SGHAT and CDR2 FQNNGV. CDR3: CASSFDSTPDEQFF. The CDR3 DNA follows: TGTGCCAGCAGTTTTGACTCGACTCCCGATGAGCAGTTCTTC.

The chain combines TRBV6-5 with TRBJ2-1, with 7 bases identical to TRBD2. V lost 0 bases, J lost 14 bases, and 7 bases stayed unmatched. This CDR3 is built from 13 residues. The germline V gene has CDR1 MNHEY and CDR2 SVGAGI. Here the CDR3 reads CASSYSTAGWKFF. The CDR3 DNA follows: TGTGCCAGCAGTTACTCGACAGCGGGATGGAAGTTCTTC.

This clone has more than one count but fewer than ten. The chain recombines TRBV27 with TRBJ1-1; possible D gene TRBD1, 6 bases. The ends were cut back, 5 bases at V and 0 bases at J, with 7 bases in the middle. This CDR3 spans 13 amino acids. The germline V gene has CDR1 MNHEY and CDR2 SMNVEV (reference sequence). The CDR3 spells CASSTGMNTEAFF. CDR3 coding DNA: TGTGCCAGCAGTACAGGGATGAACACTGAAGCTTTCTTT.

This clone appeared once. The rearrangement joins TRBV27 to TRBJ2-5; D gene uncertain. V was clipped by 8 bases and J by 5 bases, with 18 bases between them. Germline-derived CDR1 and CDR2 are MNHEY and SMNVEV (reference sequence). The CDR3 covers 14 residues. This chain's CDR3 is CASGLIGAGETQYF. CDR3 DNA sequence: TGTGCCAGCGGTCTCATAGGAGCCGGGGAGACCCAGTACTTC.

This clone has only one observation. The rearrangement links TRBV28 to TRBJ2-1, with D perhaps TRBD2 (5 bases). The CDR3 contains 14 residues. V lost 2 bases and J lost 6, with 11 bases in between. Germline values: CDR1 MDHEN, CDR2 SYDVKM. The DNA of the CDR3 is TGTGCCAGCAGTTTAGCGGGCTATAGCAATGAGCAGTTCTTC. Protein product: CASSLAGYSNEQFF.

CDR3 protein: CASSVGGETQYF. The DNA of the CDR3 is TGTGCCAGCAGCGTAGGAGGGGAGACCCAGTACTTC. The chain links TRBV9 to TRBJ2-5, with D tentatively TRBD2 (5 bases). This CDR3 is 12 amino acids long. V gave up 0 bases and J gave up 5 bases, with 5 bases separating them. CDR1 and CDR2 (germline): SGDLS, YYNGEE.

V usage is TRBV19 and J usage is TRBJ2-3; tentative D call: TRBD2 (5 bases). Germline V gene sequence: CDR1 LNHDA, CDR2 SQIVND (reference sequence). V lost 9 bases, J lost 2 bases, and 12 bases lay in between. CDR3 length: 13 amino acids. The DNA of the CDR3 is TGTGCCAGCGGAGCGGAGGACACAGATACGCAGTATTTT. Amino acid sequence: CASGAEDTDTQYF. Together with reference TRBV19 and TRBJ2-3, the CDR3 gives the full variable domain: DGGITQSPKYLFRKEGQNVTLSCEQNLNHDAMYWYRQDPGQGLRLIYYSQIVNDFQKGDIAEGYSVSREKKESFPLTVTSAQKNPTAFYLCASGAEDTDTQYFGPGTRLTVL.

This clone was detected only once. The CDR3 loop is CASSRGGTNQPQHF. The CDR3 bases are TGTGCCAGCAGCCGGGGGGGTACCAATCAGCCCCAGCATTTT. The V call is TRBV9, the J call TRBJ1-5; D is perhaps TRBD1 (5 bases). The germline V gene has CDR1 SGDLS and CDR2 YYNGEE. This CDR3 is 14 amino acids long. V lost 4 bases and J lost 3, with 11 bases in between.

The chain uses TRBV27 and TRBJ2-5, with D perhaps matching TRBD2 (7 bases). From germline, CDR1 is MNHEY and CDR2 SMNVEV (reference sequence). V lost 6 bases and J lost 5, with 19 bases in between. This CDR3 region has 15 residues. CDR3 in amino acids: CASSLRGVRGETQYF. CDR3 nucleotides: TGTGCCAGCAGCCTCCGGGGGGTAAGGGGGGAGACCCAGTACTTC.

Only one count was recorded for this clone. The chain is built from TRBV7-9 and TRBJ1-4; 10 nucleotides line up with TRBD1. The CDR3 has 16 amino acids. The germline CDR1 and CDR2 sequences are SEHNR and FQNEAQ (reference sequence). J gave up 8 bases and V 4 bases, and 10 bases lay outside the gene matches. CDR3 amino acids: CASSSLSGTGDEKLFF. Here the CDR3 DNA reads TGTGCCAGCAGCTCCCTGTCCGGGACAGGGGACGAAAAACTGTTTTTT.

The rearrangement joins TRBV6-4 to TRBJ2-1; 7 bases are shared with TRBD2. The V gene's germline CDR1 is MRHNA and CDR2 SNTAGT. The CDR3 spans 13 residues. After removal of 7 bases from V and 12 bases from J, the junction contained 12 bases not matched to a gene. In nucleotides, the CDR3 is TGTGCCAGCACCCGGGAGGTCCCCGGTGGGCAGTTCTTC. Amino acid sequence: CASTREVPGGQFF.

The chain has TRBV25-1 and TRBJ2-3; no clear D gene. There are 13 residues in the CDR3. Germline assignment: CDR1 MGHDK and CDR2 SYGVNS. Trimming cost V 1 base and J 6 bases, with 8 bases left between them. CDR3 protein: CASSEWPVDTQYF. CDR3 nucleotide sequence: TGTGCCAGCAGTGAATGGCCAGTGGATACGCAGTATTTT.

The gene calls are TRBV19 and TRBJ1-5; D remains ambiguous. V lost 3 bases to trimming and J lost 3 bases, with 9 bases between them. The CDR3 is 14 amino acids. Germline assignment: CDR1 LNHDA and CDR2 SQIVND (reference sequence). The CDR3 nucleotides are TGTGCCAGTAGTATTGGGCCTTCCAATCAGCCCCAGCATTTT. The encoded protein is CASSIGPSNQPQHF.

The CDR3 loop is CASSNPTGGSNQPQHF. The CDR3 DNA reads TGTGCCAGTAGTAACCCCACAGGGGGTAGCAATCAGCCCCAGCATTTT. V and J are TRBV19 and TRBJ1-5; 8 bases align to TRBD1. CDR1 and CDR2 from the germline V gene are LNHDA and SQIVND (reference sequence). The CDR3 is made up of 16 amino acids. V shed 4 bases and J 0 bases; nucleotides not matched to a gene: 5.

This clone was seen at least ten times. The chain carries TRBV15 and TRBJ2-7; tentative D call: TRBD1 (7 bases). Germline CDR1 reads LNHNV; CDR2 reads YYDKDF (reference sequence). CDR3 length: 15 amino acids. V was shortened by 0 bases and J by 1 base, with 10 bases between the two germline ends. For the CDR3, the DNA is TGTGCCACCAGCAGAGAGTCAGGGGGGTCCTACGAGCAGTACTTC. Translating gives CATSRESGGSYEQYF.

The chain combines TRBV11-2 with TRBJ1-1; tentative D call: TRBD1 (6 bases). Germline CDR1 reads SGHAT; CDR2 reads FQNNGV. The CDR3 totals 18 residues. Trimming stripped 2 bases from V and 1 base from J, with 20 bases between. The CDR3 reads CASSLTPWSPGQNTEAFF. CDR3 nucleotides: TGTGCCAGCAGCTTAACCCCGTGGTCCCCGGGACAGAACACTGAAGCTTTCTTT.